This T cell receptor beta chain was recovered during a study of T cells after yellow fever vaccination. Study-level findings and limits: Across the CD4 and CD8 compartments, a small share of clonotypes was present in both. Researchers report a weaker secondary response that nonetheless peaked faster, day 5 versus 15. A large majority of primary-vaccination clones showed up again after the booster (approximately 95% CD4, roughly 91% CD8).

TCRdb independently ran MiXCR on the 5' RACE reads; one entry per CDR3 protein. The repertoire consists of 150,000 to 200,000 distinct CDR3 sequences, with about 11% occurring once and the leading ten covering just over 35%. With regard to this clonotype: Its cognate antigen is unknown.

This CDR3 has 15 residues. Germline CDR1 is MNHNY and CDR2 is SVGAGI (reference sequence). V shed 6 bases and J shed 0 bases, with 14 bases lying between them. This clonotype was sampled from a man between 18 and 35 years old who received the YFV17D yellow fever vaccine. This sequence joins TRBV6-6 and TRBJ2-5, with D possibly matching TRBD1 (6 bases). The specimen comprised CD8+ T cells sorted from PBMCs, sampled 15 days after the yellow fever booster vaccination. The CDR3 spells CASRLNRAYQETQYF. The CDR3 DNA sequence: TGTGCCAGCAGGTTAAACAGGGCGTACCAAGAGACCCAGTACTTC.